This is a list of T cell receptor beta chains from one sample in a study of T cells after yellow fever vaccination. TCRdb re-analysed the 5' RACE reads in MiXCR, keeping a single row per CDR3 protein. The sample records some 320,000 distinct CDR3 sequences, about 10% being singletons. This material consisted of CD4+ T cells sorted from PBMCs, taken 5 days after the yellow fever booster vaccination. The receptor source for this set is a man between 18 and 29 years old who received the YFV17D yellow fever vaccine. Each CDR3 is given with its conserved first and last residue. A D gene is named only where the DNA matches it firmly. For some rows the clone size is stated as once, few or many, or as a class when expanded; others skip it.

CDR3 DNA | CDR3 protein | J gene | V gene | D gene | clone size
TGTGCCAGTAGTATAGAACCTCAGCCCCAGCATTTT | CASSIEPQPQHF | TRBJ1-5 | TRBV19 | . | .
TGTGCCAGCAGCTCGAGGACAGGCACCGGGGAGCTGTTTTTT | CASSSRTGTGELFF | TRBJ2-2 | TRBV7-2 | TRBD1 | few
TGCGCCAGCAGTGGGGGGGGGCCAAGCACTGAAGCTTTCTTT | CASSGGGPSTEAFF | TRBJ1-1 | TRBV5-1 | . | few
TGCAGTGCTAGAGATTTGAAGGCAGCGGTCGAGCAGTACTTC | CSARDLKAAVEQYF | TRBJ2-7 | TRBV20-1 | . | .
TGCGCCAGCAGCTTGGAGTGGGGACGTAACTACGAGCAGTACTTC | CASSLEWGRNYEQYF | TRBJ2-7 | TRBV5-1 | . | .
TGTGCCATCAGTGCTAGCGGGGGAGAGACCCAGTACTTC | CAISASGGETQYF | TRBJ2-5 | TRBV10-3 | TRBD2 | .
TGTGCCAGCATCGTGGGGACAGGGTGGGGCACCGGGGAGCTGTTTTTT | CASIVGTGWGTGELFF | TRBJ2-2 | TRBV12-3/TRBV12-4 | TRBD1 | few
TGTGCCAGCAATAACCGGGACAAAAATGAAAAACTGTTTTTT | CASNNRDKNEKLFF | TRBJ1-4 | TRBV2 | . | .
TGCGCCAGCAGCAACCAGGGGGGCAACACTGAAGCTTTCTTT | CASSNQGGNTEAFF | TRBJ1-1 | TRBV5-1 | TRBD1 | .
TGTGCCAGCAGTCCTAAAAACACCGGGGAGCTGTTTTTT | CASSPKNTGELFF | TRBJ2-2 | TRBV6-6 | . | .
TGTGCCAGCAGCCGCTGGACAGGGGGATATGGCTACACCTTC | CASSRWTGGYGYTF | TRBJ1-2 | TRBV7-2 | TRBD1 | .
TGTGCCATCAGTGAGTCGGGGGTACTAGGACGAGAGACCCAGTACTTC | CAISESGVLGRETQYF | TRBJ2-5 | TRBV10-3 | . | .
TGCGCCAGCAGAAAGCCCGGGACTCAAAACTATGGCTACACCTTC | CASRKPGTQNYGYTF | TRBJ1-2 | TRBV5-1 | . | .
TGTGCCAGCAGTTACGGGACAGTCGAAGAGACCCAGTACTTC | CASSYGTVEETQYF | TRBJ2-5 | TRBV6-6 | TRBD1 | few
TGCAGCGTTGAATCTCCCACTTTGGATACGCAGTATTTT | CSVESPTLDTQYF | TRBJ2-3 | TRBV29-1 | . | few
TGTGCCAGCAGTGAGGTATCTCTCGCGAACACCGGGGAGCTGTTTTTT | CASSEVSLANTGELFF | TRBJ2-2 | TRBV2 | . | .
TGTGCCAGTAGTATAAGGCGGCGGAGCGAAAAACTGTTTTTT | CASSIRRRSEKLFF | TRBJ1-4 | TRBV19 | . | .
TGTGCCAGCAGCTCGCTTAATCAGCCCCAGCATTTT | CASSSLNQPQHF | TRBJ1-5 | TRBV5-6 | . | few
TGTGCCAGCAGCACCCCGGGACAGGGGAATCGCGGGGAGCTGTTTTTT | CASSTPGQGNRGELFF | TRBJ2-2 | TRBV7-9 | TRBD1 | few
TGTGCCAGCAGCTTGTTGGGACTAGCGGTCTCCTACAATGAGCAGTTCTTC | CASSLLGLAVSYNEQFF | TRBJ2-1 | TRBV5-5 | TRBD2 | .
TGTGCCAGTAGTATGTGGACTTCGAACACCGGGGAGCTGTTTTTT | CASSMWTSNTGELFF | TRBJ2-2 | TRBV19 | . | .
TGTGCCAGCAGCTTAGGGGGCGCGGGTGAAAAACTGTTTTTT | CASSLGGAGEKLFF | TRBJ1-4 | TRBV7-2 | . | few
TGTGCCAGCAGCTTAAGTGGCTTTCACACCGGGGAGCTGTTTTTT | CASSLSGFHTGELFF | TRBJ2-2 | TRBV7-6 | . | few
TGTGCCACCAGTTCGACTAGCGGGGGGGTAAATGAGCAGTTCTTC | CATSSTSGGVNEQFF | TRBJ2-1 | TRBV24-1 | TRBD2 | few
TGCGCCAGCAGCCAAGATTTAGGTCGCGCAAGAGAGACCCAGTACTTC | CASSQDLGRARETQYF | TRBJ2-5 | TRBV4-3 | . | few
TGTGCCAGCAGCTTACGGGGGCCGCGCACTGAAGCTTTCTTT | CASSLRGPRTEAFF | TRBJ1-1 | TRBV5-6 | . | .
TGCAGCGCCAACCTTTTTAATGAAAAACTGTTTTTT | CSANLFNEKLFF | TRBJ1-4 | TRBV29-1 | . | few
TGCCGTCTCCGGACTCTCTACGAGCAGTACTTC | CRLRTLYEQYF | TRBJ2-7 | TRBV20-1 | . | .
TGTGCCAGCAGTTACTCCAGGCTGACGACCTACGAGCAGTACTTC | CASSYSRLTTYEQYF | TRBJ2-7 | TRBV6-5 | . | few
TGTGCCAGCAACCAACAGGGGGCTAACACTGAAGCTTTCTTT | CASNQQGANTEAFF | TRBJ1-1 | TRBV9 | TRBD1 | few
TGCGCCAGCAGCCAAGAGACCCGAAATTCACCCCTCCACTTT | CASSQETRNSPLHF | TRBJ1-6 | TRBV4-3 | . | .
TGTGCCAGCAGCTTAGAAGGGAATTCACCCCTCCACTTT | CASSLEGNSPLHF | TRBJ1-6 | TRBV7-9 | . | many
TGTGCCAGCAGCTTGCTTGAGCAGGAGGGCACATTC | CASSLLEQEGTF | TRBJ2-1 | TRBV5-4 | . | few
TGCGCCAGCAGCTTGCTACTAGCGGGGGGGCCGGAGACCCAGTACTTC | CASSLLLAGGPETQYF | TRBJ2-5 | TRBV5-1 | TRBD2 | many
TGTGCCAGCAGCTTACAAATCGAGCAGTACTTC | CASSLQIEQYF | TRBJ2-7 | TRBV7-2 | . | .
TGTGCCATCAAGGGGGACCAACGTAACTATGGCTACACCTTC | CAIKGDQRNYGYTF | TRBJ1-2 | TRBV10-3 | . | .
TGTGCCAGCAGTGGAGGGGGGACCACTGAAGCTTTCTTT | CASSGGGTTEAFF | TRBJ1-1 | TRBV28 | . | few
TGTGCCAGCAGCTTGGTTGGCAACACAGATACGCAGTATTTT | CASSLVGNTDTQYF | TRBJ2-3 | TRBV5-4 | . | .
TGCAGTGCCGGTGAATTAGCACAGATCAATGAGCAGTTCTTC | CSAGELAQINEQFF | TRBJ2-1 | TRBV20-1 | . | many
TGTGCCAGCAGAACGACAGGGTTGGGCAATCAGCCCCAGCATTTT | CASRTTGLGNQPQHF | TRBJ1-5 | TRBV6-5 | TRBD1 | .
TGTGCCATCAGTGGGATAAACAGGGGGCGCAACTATGGCTACACCTTC | CAISGINRGRNYGYTF | TRBJ1-2 | TRBV10-3 | TRBD1 | .
TGCGCCAGCAGCCAAGATAGCACGGGGGACACCGGGGAGCTGTTTTTT | CASSQDSTGDTGELFF | TRBJ2-2 | TRBV4-3 | . | .
TGCGCCAGCAGCTTGGCCCCACAGACAATGGGCTACACCTTC | CASSLAPQTMGYTF | TRBJ1-2 | TRBV5-1 | . | .
TGTGCCAGCAGCTTAGTTAGTAGGGAAGGGACCCAGTACTTC | CASSLVSREGTQYF | TRBJ2-5 | TRBV7-2 | . | few
TGTGCCAGCAGTTTAGGGAATCAGCCCCAGCAATTT | CASSLGNQPQQF | TRBJ1-5 | TRBV12-3/TRBV12-4 | . | .
TGTGCCAGCTCCGGTGGGGCGAACACTGAAGCTTTCTTT | CASSGGANTEAFF | TRBJ1-1 | TRBV6-2/TRBV6-3 | . | few
TGTGCCAGCAGTGCTAGCGGGGGGGCCACAGATACGCAGTATTTT | CASSASGGATDTQYF | TRBJ2-3 | TRBV25-1 | TRBD2 | few
TGCAGTGCTACTGACAGGGATCAGCCCCAGCATTTT | CSATDRDQPQHF | TRBJ1-5 | TRBV20-1 | TRBD1 | .
TGCGCCAGCAGCCAAGGACAGGGCCCACCTGAAAAACTGTTTTTT | CASSQGQGPPEKLFF | TRBJ1-4 | TRBV4-3 | TRBD1 | few
TGCAGCGGAACAGGGGCGGGCGAAAAACTGTTTTTT | CSGTGAGEKLFF | TRBJ1-4 | TRBV29-1 | TRBD1 | .